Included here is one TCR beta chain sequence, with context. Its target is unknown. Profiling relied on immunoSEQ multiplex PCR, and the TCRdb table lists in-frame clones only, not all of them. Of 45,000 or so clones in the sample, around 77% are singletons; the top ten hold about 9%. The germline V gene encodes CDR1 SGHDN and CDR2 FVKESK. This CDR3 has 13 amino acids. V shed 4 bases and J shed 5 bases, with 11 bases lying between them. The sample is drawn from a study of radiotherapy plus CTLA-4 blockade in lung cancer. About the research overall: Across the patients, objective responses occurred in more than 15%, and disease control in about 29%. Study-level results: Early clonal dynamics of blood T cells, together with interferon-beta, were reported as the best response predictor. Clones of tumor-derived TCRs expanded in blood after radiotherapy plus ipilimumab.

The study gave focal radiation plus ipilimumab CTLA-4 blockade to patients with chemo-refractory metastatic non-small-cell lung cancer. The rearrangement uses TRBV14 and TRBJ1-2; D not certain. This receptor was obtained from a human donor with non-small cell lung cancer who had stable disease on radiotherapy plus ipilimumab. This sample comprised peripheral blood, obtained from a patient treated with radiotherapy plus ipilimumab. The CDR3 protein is CASSRRVEYGYTF. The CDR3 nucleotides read TGTGCCAGCAGCCGGAGGGTTGAATATGGCTACACCTTC.